These 17 T cell receptor beta chains were all obtained from the same sample, sequenced in a study of blood T cells in healthy people across ages. Together with a sample-barcoded 5' primer, a J-beta primer mix was included in a second PCR lasting roughly 7 to 11 cycles. TCRdb redid the calling of the 5' RACE reads with MiXCR, one entry per CDR3 protein. The data contain 600,000 or so distinct CDR3 sequences, around half of them singletons. The material sequenced was blood. All receptors come from a man of 80 years or more in good health.

This sequence joins TRBV3-1 and TRBJ1-6; no definite D call. V lost 3 bases to trimming and J lost 9 bases, with 9 bases between them. The CDR3 has 13 amino acids. CDR1 and CDR2 from the germline V gene are LGHDT and YNNKEL (reference sequence). CDR3 sequence reads: CASSQQAISPLHF. CDR3 nucleotides: TGTGCCAGCAGCCAGCAGGCCATTTCACCCCTCCACTTT. The full variable domain, with the rest looked up from reference TRBV3-1 and TRBJ1-6, is DTAVSQTPKYLVTQMGNDKSIKCEQNLGHDTMYWYKQDSKKFLKIMFSYNNKELIINETVPNRFSPKSPDKAHLNLHINSLELGDSAVYFCASSQQAISPLHFGNGTRLTVT.

The chain joins TRBV12-3 or TRBV12-4 to TRBJ1-5; D may be TRBD1 (5 bases). V lost 7 bases to trimming and J lost 10 bases, with 23 bases between them. This CDR3 region has 15 residues. The CDR3 loop is CASTFRRGSGVPQHF. CDR3 bases: TGTGCCAGCACTTTTAGGAGGGGTTCGGGGGTCCCCCAGCATTTT.

This clonotype showed up just a few times. The CDR3 region is CATSPSVLGNQPQHF. Written as DNA, the CDR3 is TGTGCCACCAGCCCGTCAGTGTTGGGCAATCAGCCCCAGCATTTT. The chain links TRBV15 to TRBJ1-5; D is unresolved. V gave up 5 bases and J gave up 2 bases, with 13 bases separating them. CDR1 is LNHNV, CDR2 YYDKDF, per germline (reference sequence). This CDR3 spans 15 amino acids.

This clonotype was recorded once. This chain uses TRBV7-2 with TRBJ2-3; 7 bases fit TRBD2. The CDR3 extends over 14 amino acids. CDR1 SGHTA and CDR2 FQGNSA come from the germline V gene. V trimming: 3 bases; J trimming: 9 bases; junction bases outside the gene matches: 9. The CDR3 bases are TGTGCCAGCAGCTTCGATACAGCGGGGAGGACGCAGTATTTT. Translating it yields CASSFDTAGRTQYF.

The chain combines TRBV7-2 with TRBJ2-7; TRBD1 matches 9 bases. With the DNA end fitting TRBJ2-5 better, the J assignment may be wrong. CDR1 is SGHTA and CDR2 is FQGNSA in the germline V gene. The CDR3 runs to 14 residues. This CDR3 is CASSKEQGAETQYF. CDR3 nucleotide sequence: TGTGCCAGCAGCAAGGAACAGGGGGCGGAGACCCAGTACTTC.

The rearrangement uses TRBV20-1 and TRBJ2-1, with 8 nucleotides matching TRBD2. This CDR3 comprises 15 residues. Germline CDR1 reads DFQATT; CDR2 reads SNEGSKA (reference sequence). V trimming: 3 bases; J trimming: 8 bases; junction bases outside the gene matches: 12. The CDR3 nucleotides are TGCAGTGCTAGCGCGGGGTCAGGGCGGGGGGATGAGCAGTTCTTC. Encoded protein: CSASAGSGRGDEQFF.

There are a few counts of this clonotype. The rearrangement joins TRBV6-2 or TRBV6-3 to TRBJ2-5, with 7 bases matching TRBD2. CDR3 length: 13 amino acids. V lost 1 base to trimming and J lost 5 bases; unmatched junction nucleotides: 1. Germline CDR1 reads MNHEY; CDR2 reads SVGEGT. The CDR3 sequence is CASSYYGGETQYF. The DNA of the CDR3 is TGTGCCAGCAGTTACTACGGGGGGGAGACCCAGTACTTC.

This clonotype has more than one count but fewer than ten. This chain joins TRBV4-3 and TRBJ2-4, with D possibly TRBD2 on 7 matching bases. The CDR3 has 20 residues. Germline CDR1 LGHNA, CDR2 YSLEER. V was trimmed by 0 bases and J by 1 base, leaving 22 bases between them. The CDR3: CASSQDFSLGGGSAKNIQYF. CDR3 nucleotides: TGCGCCAGCAGCCAAGATTTTAGCCTAGGGGGGGGATCCGCCAAAAACATTCAGTACTTC.

This clonotype was seen once. The CDR3 loop reads CAWSDGAYNEQFF. The CDR3 DNA reads as TGTGCCTGGAGTGACGGGGCATACAATGAGCAGTTCTTC. The chain uses TRBV30 and TRBJ2-1; D may correspond to TRBD1 or TRBD2 (5 bases each). The CDR3 loop spans 13 amino acids. V dropped 1 base and J dropped 4 bases, with 8 bases sitting between them. Germline-derived CDR1 and CDR2 are GTSNPN and SVGIG (reference sequence).

This clonotype was counted ten times or more. V and J are TRBV7-2 and TRBJ2-7; tentative D call: TRBD1 (6 bases). CDR1 is SGHTA and CDR2 is FQGNSA in the germline V gene. This CDR3 is 14 amino acids long. Trimming cost V 5 bases and J 2 bases, with 13 bases left between them. The CDR3, as DNA: TGTGCCAGCAGCATTCAACAGGGCCCCTACGAGCAGTACTTC. It is translated as CASSIQQGPYEQYF.

This chain uses TRBV6-2 or TRBV6-3 with TRBJ1-5; D is uncertain. Trimming pared 5 bases from V and 0 bases from J, leaving 20 bases between. CDR1 and CDR2 (germline): MNHEY, SVGEGT. The CDR3 runs to 18 residues. The CDR3 spells CASSLLRAATYSNQPQHF. CDR3 in DNA: TGTGCCAGCAGTCTGCTCCGGGCCGCTACATATAGCAATCAGCCCCAGCATTTT.

The CDR3 loop reads CASSLTGDSYEQYF. In DNA, the CDR3 is TGTGCCAGCAGTTTAACAGGGGACTCCTACGAGCAGTACTTC. The V gene is TRBV28, the J gene TRBJ2-4, with 7 positions matching TRBD1. The DNA end is a closer match to TRBJ2-7, so the J assignment may be wrong. The CDR3 contains 14 residues. The germline V gene encodes CDR1 MDHEN and CDR2 SYDVKM.

The genes are TRBV14 and TRBJ2-3; no clear D. Trimming left V 0 bases short and J 6 bases short, with 10 bases between. The germline V gene encodes CDR1 SGHDN and CDR2 FVKESK. This CDR3 has 14 amino acids. The CDR3 bases are TGTGCCAGCAGCCAAGACAACCACCGGGATACGCAGTATTTT. Its protein is CASSQDNHRDTQYF.

In regard to this clonotype: Relative to the germline gene, one junction end is altered; a read error may explain this. The rearrangement uses TRBV12-3 or TRBV12-4 and TRBJ2-7, with D possibly matching TRBD2 (7 bases). The J call is in doubt because the DNA end fits TRBJ2-5 better. The CDR3 extends over 15 amino acids. CDR3 nucleotides: TGTGCCTGCAGTTCCGGGACGGGGGGCCGCGAGACCCAGTACTTC. As protein: CACSSGTGGRETQYF.

The chain couples TRBV12-3 or TRBV12-4 to TRBJ1-5, with D maybe TRBD1 (5 bases). Trimming took off 6 bases at V and 1 base at J, with 16 bases between the two ends. There are 16 residues in the CDR3. The CDR3 nucleotides are TGTGCCAGCAGCCCCGGAGTTGGGGCCAGCAATCAGCCCCAGCATTTT. Protein product: CASSPGVGASNQPQHF.

V gene TRBV4-3 combines with J gene TRBJ2-1, with 9 bases lining up with TRBD2. J lost 4 bases, V lost 0 bases, and 4 bases had no gene match. Germline V gene lookup returns CDR1 LGHNA and CDR2 YSLEER. There are 16 residues in the CDR3. For the CDR3, the DNA is TGCGCCAGCAGCCAAGACGGGACTAGCCCGTACAATGAGCAGTTCTTC. This sequence encodes CASSQDGTSPYNEQFF.

This clonotype was counted at least ten times. The rearrangement joins TRBV27 to TRBJ1-2; D is unresolved. Trimming took off 0 bases at V and 4 bases at J, with 3 bases between the two ends. In germline, CDR1 is MNHEY, CDR2 SMNVEV (reference sequence). The CDR3 loop spans 12 amino acids. CDR3: CASSLSGYGYTF. For the CDR3, the DNA is TGTGCCAGCAGTTTATCGGGCTATGGCTACACCTTC.